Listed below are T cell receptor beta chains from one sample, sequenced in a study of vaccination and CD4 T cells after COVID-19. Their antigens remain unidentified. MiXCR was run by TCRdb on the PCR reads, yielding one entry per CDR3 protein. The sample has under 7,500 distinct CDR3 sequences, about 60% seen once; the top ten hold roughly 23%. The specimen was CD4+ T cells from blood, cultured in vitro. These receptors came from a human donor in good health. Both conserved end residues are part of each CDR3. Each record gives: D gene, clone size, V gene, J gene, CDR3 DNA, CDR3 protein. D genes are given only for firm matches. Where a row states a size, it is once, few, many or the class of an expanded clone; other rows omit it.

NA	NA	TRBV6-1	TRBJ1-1	TGTGCCAGCAGTCCCATTGTGGCGAACACTGAAGCTTTCTTT	CASSPIVANTEAFF
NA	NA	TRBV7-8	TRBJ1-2	TGTGCCAGCACTCAAAGGTCAGGGCCCAGGGATGGCTACACCTTC	CASTQRSGPRDGYTF
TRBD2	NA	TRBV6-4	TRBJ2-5	TGTGCCAGCAGTGAGACTAGCGGGAGGGCCCTGGAGACCCAGTACTTC	CASSETSGRALETQYF
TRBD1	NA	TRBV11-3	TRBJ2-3	TGTGCCAGCAGCTCCAGCGCCGGGACAGGGAAGACAGATACGCAGTATTTT	CASSSSAGTGKTDTQYF
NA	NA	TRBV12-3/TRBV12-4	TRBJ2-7	TGTGCCAGCAGTTTGAGGCAGGGTGGTTGGCAGTACTTC	CASSLRQGGWQYF
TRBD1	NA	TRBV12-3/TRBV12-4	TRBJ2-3	TGTGCCAGCAGTCGGGGGACAGGGGAACGCACAGATACGCAGTATTTT	CASSRGTGERTDTQYF
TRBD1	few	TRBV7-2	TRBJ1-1	TGTGCCAGCAGCCCGGGACAGTCGAACACTGAAGCTTTCTTT	CASSPGQSNTEAFF
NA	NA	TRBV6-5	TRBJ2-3	TGTGCCAGCAGTTCCACTGGGAGCACAGATACGCAGTATTTT	CASSSTGSTDTQYF
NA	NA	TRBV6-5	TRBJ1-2	TGTGCCAGCAGTTACTCGAGGGGCAGGGAAGATGGCTACACCTTC	CASSYSRGREDGYTF
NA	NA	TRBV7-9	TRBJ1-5	TGTGCCAGCCTTTTAGGGAGCAATCAGCCCCAGCATTTT	CASLLGSNQPQHF
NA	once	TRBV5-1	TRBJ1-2	TGCGCCAGCAGCTCAGGGCCCTATGGCTACACCTTC	CASSSGPYGYTF
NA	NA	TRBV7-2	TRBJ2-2	TGTGCCAGCAGCTTAGTGGCGGGCCTGCCGGTAACCGGGGAGCTGTTTTTT	CASSLVAGLPVTGELFF
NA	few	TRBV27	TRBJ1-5	TGTGCCAGCAGTTTAAGGTTGGGAGGCTGGCAGCCCCAGCATTTT	CASSLRLGGWQPQHF
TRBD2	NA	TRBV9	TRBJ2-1	TGTGCCAGCAGCGTAGCTACGGAGACTAGCGGGGGCCCGATGGGGCCCTACAATGAGCAGTTCTTC	CASSVATETSGGPMGPYNEQFF
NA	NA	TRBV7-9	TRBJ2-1	TGCGCCAGCAGTTCTTTGGGCAGCAGCAATGAGCAGTTCTTC	CASSSLGSSNEQFF
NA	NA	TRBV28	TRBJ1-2	TGTGCCAGCAGATCACCTACTAACTATGGCTACACCTTC	CASRSPTNYGYTF
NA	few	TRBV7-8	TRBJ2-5	TGTGCCAGCAGCGTTAGGGACTCTCAAGAGACCCAGTACTTC	CASSVRDSQETQYF
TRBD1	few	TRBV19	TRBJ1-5	TGTGCCAGCGACGGGACAGGGGGTAGCAATCAGCCCCAGCATTTT	CASDGTGGSNQPQHF
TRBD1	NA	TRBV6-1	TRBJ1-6	TGTGCCAGCAGTGCATCCGGGACAGGTGTATCCCTCCACTTT	CASSASGTGVSLHF
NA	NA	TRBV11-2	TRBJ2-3	TGTGCCAGCACCCCTTTAGTAGATACGCAGTATTTT	CASTPLVDTQYF
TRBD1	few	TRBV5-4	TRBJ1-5	TGTGCCAGCAGCCCGGGGACAGGGGGTAGCAATCAGCCCCAGCATTTT	CASSPGTGGSNQPQHF
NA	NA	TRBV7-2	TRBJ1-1	TGTGCCAGCAGCTGGGACAACACTGAAGCTTTCTTT	CASSWDNTEAFF
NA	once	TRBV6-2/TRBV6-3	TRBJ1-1	TGTGCCAGCCCCGGGTACACTGAAGCTTTCTTT	CASPGYTEAFF
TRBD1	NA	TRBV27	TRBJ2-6	TGTGCCAGCAGACCGACAGGGACCTACTCTGGGGCCAACGTCCTGACTTTC	CASRPTGTYSGANVLTF
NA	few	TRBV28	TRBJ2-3	TGTGCCAGCACCGGCCCGTACACAGATACGCAGTATTTT	CASTGPYTDTQYF
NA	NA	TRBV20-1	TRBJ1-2	TGCAGTGCTGATATCCCTAGCTTAGGCTACACCTTC	CSADIPSLGYTF
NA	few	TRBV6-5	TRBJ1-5	TGTGCCAGCAGTTACCCGGAAGGTCCCCAGCATTTT	CASSYPEGPQHF
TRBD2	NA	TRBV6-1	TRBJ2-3	TGTGCCAGCAGTCCGACTAGCGGTACGCAGTATTTT	CASSPTSGTQYF
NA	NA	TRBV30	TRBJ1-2	TGTGCCCGAGCCGTTAACTATGGCTACACCTTC	CARAVNYGYTF
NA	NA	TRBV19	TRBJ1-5	TGTGCCAGTAGTAATGGAGTACCCCGACGTCCTAGCAATCAGCCCCAGCATTTT	CASSNGVPRRPSNQPQHF
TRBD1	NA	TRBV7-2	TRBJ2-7	TGTGCCAGCAGCCGGCTGACAGGGGCCTACGAGCAGTACTTC	CASSRLTGAYEQYF
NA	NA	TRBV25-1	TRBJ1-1	TGTGCCAGCAGTAAACTACAGGGATTGAACACTGAAGCTTTCTTT	CASSKLQGLNTEAFF